Each of the 6 T cell receptor beta chains below was sequenced from the same sample in a study of shared clonotypes between healthy human individuals. CD45RO-negative, CCR7-selected cells formed the naive CD8 fraction, which excluded terminally differentiated effector memory CD45RA+ cells. Method: immunoSEQ multiplex PCR; TCRdb's copy keeps in-frame clones and lacks some. The data contain millions of clones, roughly 94% of them singletons. Sequences were obtained from naive CD8+ T cells sorted from blood. These receptors were obtained from a man younger than 30 in good health.

For this clone: This specimen includes other DNA sequences encoding the same CDR3. The V call is TRBV27, the J call TRBJ2-1; D gene unclear. This CDR3 is built from 14 residues. V was trimmed by 2 bases and J by 0 bases, leaving 5 bases between them. CDR1 and CDR2 (germline): MNHEY, SMNVEV (reference sequence). This CDR3 is CASSLGDSYNEQFF. In DNA form, the CDR3 reads TGTGCCAGCAGTTTAGGGGACTCCTACAATGAGCAGTTCTTC.

The chain carries TRBV7-9 and TRBJ1-2, with D unclear. The V gene lost 8 bases and the J gene lost 0 bases, with 16 bases spanning the gap. Germline lookup yields CDR1 SEHNR and CDR2 FQNEAQ (reference sequence). CDR3 length equals 15 residues. In DNA, the CDR3 is TGTGCCAGCTCCCTGGGCCCGGAGGCTAACTATGGCTACACCTTC. Encoded protein: CASSLGPEANYGYTF.

The rearrangement joins TRBV2 to TRBJ2-1; D is unclear. This CDR3 is 14 amino acids long. Per the germline V gene, CDR1 is SNHLY and CDR2 is FYNNEI. V was clipped by 6 bases and J by 7 bases, with 16 bases between them. The CDR3 protein is CASSGPSGSNEQFF. Written as DNA, the CDR3 is TGTGCCAGCAGCGGGCCCTCGGGTAGTAATGAGCAGTTCTTC.

The V call is TRBV7-9, the J call TRBJ1-6; the D gene is possibly TRBD1 (5 bases). The V and J ends lost 2 bases and 10 bases respectively, with 6 bases between them. This CDR3 has 12 residues. Germline V lookup: CDR1 SEHNR, CDR2 FQNEAQ (reference sequence). CDR3 amino acids: CASSLWGSPLHF. CDR3 nucleotide sequence: TGTGCCAGCAGCTTATGGGGCTCACCCCTCCACTTT.

The gene calls are TRBV4-1 and TRBJ2-7; D unresolved. The CDR3 has 15 amino acids. The V end lost 1 base, the J end lost 1 base, and 11 bases lay between the germline ends. The germline V gene encodes CDR1 MGHRA and CDR2 YSYEKL. The CDR3 nucleotides are TGCGCCAGCAGCCAAGGCATGGCCGGATCCTACGAGCAGTACTTC. Translating it yields CASSQGMAGSYEQYF.

The chain employs TRBV27 and TRBJ2-3, with TRBD2 matching 7 bases. Germline V gene data show CDR1 as MNHEY and CDR2 as SMNVEV (reference sequence). V lost 1 base, J lost 3 bases, and 4 bases stayed unmatched. This CDR3 is built from 15 residues. This CDR3 is CASSLLRLATDTQYF. CDR3 coding DNA: TGTGCCAGCAGTTTATTGCGACTAGCTACAGATACGCAGTATTTT.